One and the same sample provided the 23 T cell receptor beta chains below, sequenced in a study of identical twins. TCRdb fed the 5' RACE reads into MiXCR, producing one record per CDR3 protein. Of over 550,000 distinct CDR3 sequences in the sample, 7.1% were seen once. Another study also made use of these data, one on yellow fever vaccine responses in identical twins.

The source material was PBMCs. All receptors derive from a woman aged 18-29 years in good health.

The chain uses TRBV13 and TRBJ2-7; tentative D call: TRBD1 (7 bases). CDR3 length: 15 residues. Trimming shortened V by 6 bases and J by 3 bases, and 18 bases separated the two germline ends. The germline V gene has CDR1 PRHDT and CDR2 FYEKMQ (reference sequence). In nucleotides, the CDR3 is TGTGCCAGCAGTCCCCAGGGGGGTGTTAGCTACGAGCAGTACTTC. It yields the protein CASSPQGGVSYEQYF. The entire variable domain, with the rest obtained from reference TRBV13 and TRBJ2-7, is as follows: AAGVIQSPRHLIKEKRETATLKCYPIPRHDTVYWYQQGPGQDPQFLISFYEKMQSDKGSIPDRFSAQQFSDYHSELNMSSLELGDSALYFCASSPQGGVSYEQYFGPGTRLTVT.

The chain links TRBV18 to TRBJ2-7; D unclear. The CDR3 spans 13 residues. Germline V gene sequence: CDR1 KGHSH, CDR2 LQKENI. V was cut by 3 bases and J by 1 base, with 7 bases left in between. CDR3 protein: CASSPKASYEQYV. CDR3 sequence (DNA): TGTGCCAGCTCACCCAAGGCTTCCTACGAGCAGTACGTC.

This chain uses TRBV28 with TRBJ2-5; D gene unclear. V lost 6 bases, J lost 5 bases, and 16 bases lay in between. Germline loops: CDR1 MDHEN, CDR2 SYDVKM. The length of the CDR3 is 14 residues. As DNA, the CDR3 is TGTGCCAGCAGACCTGATGAGCTGGAGGAGACCCAGTACTTC. This codes for CASRPDELEETQYF.

The sample holds a few counts of this clonotype. The chain combines TRBV18 with TRBJ1-1; D uncertain. Trimming stripped 0 bases from V and 1 base from J, with 6 bases between. Germline lookup yields CDR1 KGHSH and CDR2 LQKENI. This CDR3 region has 14 residues. The CDR3 sequence: CASSPPSKNTEAFF. CDR3 DNA sequence: TGTGCCAGCTCACCACCATCTAAGAACACTGAAGCTTTCTTT.

The gene calls are TRBV6-4 and TRBJ2-2; D unresolved. Germline CDR1 reads MRHNA; CDR2 reads SNTAGT. Trimming shortened V by 3 bases and J by 1 base, and 12 bases separated the two germline ends. The CDR3 length is 16 residues. The CDR3 DNA sequence: TGTGCCAGCAGTGAGTCAAGCTGGGAGAACACCGGGGAGCTGTTTTTT. As protein: CASSESSWENTGELFF.

The chain employs TRBV7-6 and TRBJ2-3, with D perhaps matching TRBD2 (7 bases). CDR1 and CDR2 from the germline V gene are SGHVS and FNYEAQ. The CDR3 has 15 amino acids. The V end lost 4 bases, the J end lost 4 bases, and 15 bases lay between the germline ends. The DNA for the CDR3 is TGTGCCAGCAGCTCGGGAAGGGGGGGGCCAGATACGCAGTATTTT. This codes for CASSSGRGGPDTQYF.

This clonotype appeared many times. The V call is TRBV6-1, the J call TRBJ1-1, with D maybe TRBD1 (5 bases). The CDR3 extends over 13 amino acids. V was shortened by 7 bases and J by 4 bases, with 13 bases between the two germline ends. Germline assignment: CDR1 MNHNS and CDR2 SASEGT. Here the CDR3 reads CASTLGGTTEAFF. The DNA of the CDR3 is TGTGCCAGCACATTGGGGGGGACCACTGAAGCTTTCTTT.

The gene calls are TRBV4-1 and TRBJ1-6, with D hard to call. The length of the CDR3 is 18 residues. Trimming removed 0 bases at V and 0 bases at J, with 12 bases between. Germline CDR1 is MGHRA and CDR2 is YSYEKL. The CDR3 sequence is CASSQDQPLSSYNSPLHF. The CDR3 region has the DNA TGCGCCAGCAGCCAAGATCAGCCTCTGAGCTCCTATAATTCACCCCTCCACTTT.

This clonotype showed up just a few times. This rearrangement joins TRBV15 to TRBJ2-1; 11 nucleotides match TRBD1. J gave up 9 bases and V 3 bases, and 4 bases lay outside the gene matches. Germline V lookup: CDR1 LNHNV, CDR2 YYDKDF (reference sequence). The length of the CDR3 is 14 residues. The CDR3, as DNA: TGTGCCACCAGCAGGGGACAGGGGGGATCTGAGCAGTTCTTC. Protein: CATSRGQGGSEQFF.

The rearrangement joins TRBV5-1 to TRBJ1-1; 7 positions agree with TRBD1. The CDR3 contains 15 residues. V lost 3 bases and J lost 0; bases outside the gene matches: 5. Germline CDR1 SGHRS, CDR2 YFSETQ. The CDR3 DNA sequence: TGCGCCAGCAGCTCCACGACAGGGATGAACACTGAAGCTTTCTTT. Translated, it gives CASSSTTGMNTEAFF.

The genes are TRBV15 and TRBJ1-2; 10 bases match TRBD1. The CDR3 is 14 residues long. Germline values: CDR1 LNHNV, CDR2 YYDKDF (reference sequence). Trimming at V came to 3 bases and at J to 6 bases, leaving 4 bases not matched to a gene. CDR3 protein: CATSRTGGIDGYTF. CDR3 DNA: TGTGCCACCAGCAGGACAGGGGGCATCGATGGCTACACCTTC.

The chain employs TRBV7-9 and TRBJ1-1, with 7 nucleotides matching TRBD1. The length of the CDR3 is 14 residues. V trimming: 4 bases; J trimming: 6 bases; junction bases outside the gene matches: 8. Germline CDR1 is SEHNR and CDR2 is FQNEAQ (reference sequence). CDR3 residues: CASSSSQGWSEAFF. The DNA of the CDR3 is TGTGCCAGCAGCTCCTCACAGGGGTGGTCTGAAGCTTTCTTT.

This chain uses TRBV28 with TRBJ2-7; D unclear. Germline-derived CDR1 and CDR2 are MDHEN and SYDVKM. There are 12 residues in the CDR3. V was trimmed by 8 bases and J by 2 bases, leaving 10 bases between them. The CDR3 spells CASLGGTYEQYF. The CDR3 DNA is TGTGCCAGCCTAGGTGGGACCTACGAGCAGTACTTC. Looking up the rest from reference TRBV28 and TRBJ2-7 gives the full variable domain: DVKVTQSSRYLVKRTGEKVFLECVQDMDHENMFWYRQDPGLGLRLIYFSYDVKMKEKGDIPEGYSVSREKKERFSLILESASTNQTSMYLCASLGGTYEQYFGPGTRLTVT.

The V call is TRBV5-6, the J call TRBJ2-4; no firm D call. Trimming removed 0 bases at V and 5 bases at J, with 15 bases between. Germline CDR1 reads SGHDT; CDR2 reads YYEEEE. The CDR3 covers 16 residues. Here the CDR3 DNA reads TGTGCCAGCAGCTTGGTTGGCGGTGGCCACGAAAACATTCAGTACTTC. Its translation: CASSLVGGGHENIQYF.

In this sample, this clonotype turned up a few times. This chain joins TRBV5-1 and TRBJ2-2, with D tentatively TRBD1 (6 bases). V gave up 5 bases and J gave up 1 base, with 12 bases separating them. The V gene's germline CDR1 is SGHRS and CDR2 YFSETQ. This CDR3 has 15 residues. CDR3 protein: CASRPTTGNTGELFF. The CDR3 DNA sequence: TGCGCCAGCAGACCAACGACAGGGAACACCGGGGAGCTGTTTTTT.

This clonotype was detected a few times. The genes are TRBV24-1 and TRBJ2-3; no definite D call. The length of the CDR3 is 15 residues. Deletions cut 4 bases from V and 1 base from J, with 11 bases between. Germline CDR1 KGHDR, CDR2 SFDVKD. The CDR3 bases are TGTGCCACCAGTGAAAACCCCCCCGGCACAGATACGCAGTATTTT. The encoded protein is CATSENPPGTDTQYF.

This clonotype occurred a few times. The chain combines TRBV6-1 with TRBJ2-5, with D perhaps TRBD2 (5 bases). The germline CDR1 and CDR2 sequences are MNHNS and SASEGT. Trimming took 6 bases from V and 7 from J, leaving 15 bases between them. This CDR3 has 13 residues. This CDR3 is CASRRTAPGTQYF. For the CDR3, the DNA is TGTGCCAGCAGAAGGACTGCCCCAGGGACCCAGTACTTC.

The table lists this clonotype with a few counts. The rearrangement joins TRBV12-3 or TRBV12-4 to TRBJ2-1; 9 bases are shared with TRBD1. With 6 bases clipped from V and 8 bases from J, the junction kept 11 bases outside the gene matches. This CDR3 comprises 15 residues. The CDR3 DNA sequence: TGTGCCAGCAGCAAACCGGGACAGGGACTCGATGAGCAGTTCTTC. It translates to CASSKPGQGLDEQFF.

In this sample, this clonotype turned up many times. The CDR3 DNA reads as TGCAGTGCTAATAGCCGGTGGTCCTACAATGAGCAGTTCTTC. This codes for CSANSRWSYNEQFF. The chain is built from TRBV20-1 and TRBJ2-1; D remains unclear. The CDR3 runs to 14 residues. In germline, CDR1 is DFQATT, CDR2 SNEGSKA (reference sequence). Trimming removed 4 bases at V and 1 base at J, with 11 bases between.

This clonotype was detected only once. This sequence may be a read error, since a much larger clone differs from it by one base. The chain uses TRBV5-6 and TRBJ2-3; TRBD1 matches at 7 bases. The CDR3 is 17 residues long. CDR1 and CDR2 (germline): SGHDT, YYEEEE. CDR3 nucleotide sequence: TGTGCCAGCAGCTTGGCCTTTTCATTGGGACAGCCAGATACGCGGTATTTT. It encodes CASSLAFSLGQPDTRYF.

This clonotype was recorded a few times. CDR3 DNA: TGTGCCAGCAGTTCCACCTATATGGGATTTCAGACCTACGAGCAGTACGTC. Its protein is CASSSTYMGFQTYEQYV. This chain connects TRBV6-5 to TRBJ2-7; D remains unclear. Germline V CDR1 and CDR2: MNHEY, SVGAGI. Trimming took off 4 bases at V and 2 bases at J, with 21 bases between the two ends. CDR3 length equals 17 residues.

This clonotype was counted many times. The junction differs from germline at one of its ends, possibly a read error. The chain uses TRBV15 and TRBJ1-1; a weak D match, TRBD1 (5 bases). CDR1 and CDR2 (germline): LNHNV, YYDKDF (reference sequence). This CDR3 contains 14 residues. CDR3 region: CATSRDFIPTAWLF. CDR3 nucleotides: TGTGCCACCAGCAGAGACTTTATTCCGACAGCGTGGCTCTTT.

This clonotype was counted between two and nine times. The chain has TRBV20-1 and TRBJ2-3; D possibly corresponds to TRBD1 (7 bases). Germline V gives CDR1 DFQATT, CDR2 SNEGSKA (reference sequence). This CDR3 contains 14 residues. Trimming removed 6 bases at V and 2 bases at J, with 15 bases between. The CDR3, as DNA: TGCAGTGCCGCGGGACAGAAGTACACAGATACGCAGTATTTT. Amino acid sequence: CSAAGQKYTDTQYF.